This T cell receptor (beta chain) was identified in a study of regulatory T cells in long-lasting Graves disease. Study conclusions and caveats: Persistent Graves' patients had lower TCR diversity than newly diagnosed ones. Segments TRBV28, TRBJ1-2 and TRBJ2-5 showed preferential usage in persistent disease.

Time point indicated: newly diagnosed GD, antithyroid drugs for less than 3 months. RNA from PBMCs was the source of the TCR library. As a group, patients came from one endocrinology department in Xi'an, China. A word on this clonotype: Antigen: not known.

The CDR3 loop spans 17 amino acids. Germline V gene sequence: CDR1 MNHEY, CDR2 SVGAGI. V dropped 0 bases and J dropped 4; count of bases not matched to a gene: 10. For TCR beta, libraries came from iRepertoire HTBI primers and Arm-PCR of CDR3 regions. Authors' processing steps: The samples included around 65 TRBV and 14 TRBJ segments. TCRdb ran MiXCR on the multiplex PCR reads and lists one entry per CDR3 protein. The V and J calls here are based on TCRdb, not the publication. This table holds about 240,000 distinct CDR3 sequences, around 21% found once. The specimen was peripheral blood mononuclear cells (PBMCs), collected at new diagnosis, from a patient treated with antithyroid drugs. This receptor was obtained from a female donor with Graves disease. The gene calls are TRBV6-5 and TRBJ1-2, with 8 bases identical to TRBD1. In nucleotides, the CDR3 is TGTGCCAGCAGTTACTCTGGGCAGGGGGCGCTAGCCTATGGCTACACCTTC. It yields the protein CASSYSGQGALAYGYTF.